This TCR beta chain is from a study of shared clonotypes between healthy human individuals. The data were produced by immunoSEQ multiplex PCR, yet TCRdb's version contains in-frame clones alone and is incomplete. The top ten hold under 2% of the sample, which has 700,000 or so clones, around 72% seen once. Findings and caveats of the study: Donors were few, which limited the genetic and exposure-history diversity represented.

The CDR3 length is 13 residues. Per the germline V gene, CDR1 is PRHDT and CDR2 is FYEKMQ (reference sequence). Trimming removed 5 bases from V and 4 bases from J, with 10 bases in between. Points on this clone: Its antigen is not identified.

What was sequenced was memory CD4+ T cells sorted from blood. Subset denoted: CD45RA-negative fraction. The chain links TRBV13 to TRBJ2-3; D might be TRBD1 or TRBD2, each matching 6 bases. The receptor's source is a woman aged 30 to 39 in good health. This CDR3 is CASSTRGPDTQYF. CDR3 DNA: TGTGCCAGCAGCACCCGGGGGCCAGATACGCAGTATTTT. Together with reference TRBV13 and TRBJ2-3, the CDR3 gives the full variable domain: AAGVIQSPRHLIKEKRETATLKCYPIPRHDTVYWYQQGPGQDPQFLISFYEKMQSDKGSIPDRFSAQQFSDYHSELNMSSLELGDSALYFCASSTRGPDTQYFGPGTRLTVL.